The 18 T cell receptor beta chains listed next were all sequenced from one sample in a study of spatial heterogeneity in lung cancer. The study, taken as a whole, reports: How many expanded intratumoral alpha and beta TCRs were present tracked the tumor mutation count, which was a count of nonsynonymous mutations.

Stated time point: sample taken at primary tumor resection. Each CDR3 protein gets one entry after TCRdb re-called the 5' RACE reads with MiXCR. This sample has approximately 4,100 distinct CDR3 sequences, with under 45% found just once. The antigens of these receptors remain unknown. Sequences were derived from lung tumor tissue, sampled at surgery. Receptors originate from a male donor with early-stage non-small cell lung cancer.

This clonotype was seen more than once but under ten times. This sequence joins TRBV5-1 and TRBJ2-7, with D perhaps matching TRBD2 (5 bases). The CDR3 spans 13 residues. V lost 3 bases and J 5 bases, leaving 12 bases between the germline ends. CDR1 and CDR2 (germline): SGHRS, YFSETQ. The CDR3 sequence is CASSSTTGNEQYF. The CDR3 DNA sequence: TGCGCCAGCAGCTCTACGACGGGAAACGAGCAGTACTTC.

This clonotype has a handful of counts. V is TRBV7-2 and J is TRBJ2-7, with D maybe TRBD2 (6 bases). Germline V gene lookup returns CDR1 SGHTA and CDR2 FQGNSA. The V gene lost 5 bases and the J gene lost 5 bases, with 16 bases spanning the gap. The CDR3 length is 14 residues. CDR3 sequence reads: CASSGGKPTDEQYF. DNA of the CDR3: TGTGCCAGCAGCGGAGGGAAACCCACCGACGAGCAGTACTTC.

The chain carries TRBV4-1 and TRBJ1-1; TRBD1 matches 7 bases. Germline values: CDR1 MGHRA, CDR2 YSYEKL. This CDR3 has 15 amino acids. The junction had 2 bases not matched to a gene; V was cut back by 1 base and J by 0 bases. CDR3 sequence reads: CASSQGQGVNTEAFF. The CDR3 DNA reads TGCGCCAGCAGCCAAGGACAGGGCGTGAACACTGAAGCTTTCTTT.

The V call is TRBV6-1, the J call TRBJ1-5; 9 nucleotides match TRBD1. CDR1 and CDR2 (germline): MNHNS, SASEGT. Unmatched junction bases numbered 3, after V lost 6 bases and J lost 3 bases. The CDR3 contains 14 residues. This CDR3 is CASSGTGYNQPQHF. CDR3 DNA: TGTGCCAGCAGCGGGACAGGGTACAATCAGCCCCAGCATTTT.

The chain couples TRBV7-3 to TRBJ2-1, with D unresolved. Trimming removed 5 bases at V and 7 bases at J, with 12 bases between. This CDR3 comprises 13 residues. Germline lookup yields CDR1 SGHTA and CDR2 FQGTGA. CDR3 sequence (DNA): TGTGCCAGCAGCGAGAGTCTGGGAAATGAGCAGTTCTTC. This codes for CASSESLGNEQFF.

This clonotype occurred once. The chain links TRBV5-6 to TRBJ2-7; no clear D gene. Germline-derived CDR1 and CDR2 are SGHDT and YYEEEE. V lost 3 bases, J lost 1 base, and 5 bases lay in between. The CDR3 is 12 amino acids. This CDR3 is CASSSNSYEQYF. DNA of the CDR3: TGTGCCAGCAGCTCAAATTCCTACGAGCAGTACTTC.

The chain couples TRBV28 to TRBJ2-3; 13 nucleotides agree with TRBD2. CDR1 and CDR2 (germline): MDHEN, SYDVKM. Losses at the gene ends were 5 bases for V and 8 bases for J; bases not matched to a gene: 10. The CDR3 consists of 16 residues. This CDR3 reads CASSPRLAGGSGTQYF. The CDR3 DNA is TGTGCCAGCAGTCCCCGACTAGCGGGAGGCTCTGGTACGCAGTATTTT.

In this sample, this clonotype is medium-sized (0.01 to 0.1%). V and J are TRBV4-1 and TRBJ2-6; either TRBD1 or TRBD2 may fit D (5 bases each). Germline assignment: CDR1 MGHRA and CDR2 YSYEKL. V was shortened by 0 bases and J by 0 bases, with 15 bases between the two germline ends. The CDR3 length is 19 residues. CDR3 amino acids: CASSQERDGRASGANVLTF. The CDR3 nucleotides are TGCGCCAGCAGCCAAGAACGGGACGGAAGGGCCTCTGGGGCCAACGTCCTGACTTTC.

Only a few counts were recorded for this clonotype. The rearrangement links TRBV6-2 or TRBV6-3 to TRBJ2-1; 8 bases agree with TRBD1. The CDR3 is 14 residues long. The J segment lost 2 bases and the V segment lost 9 bases, leaving 6 bases of the junction unmatched. The germline V gene has CDR1 MNHEY and CDR2 SVGEGT. The CDR3 loop reads CASDRGQTYNEQFF. In nucleotides, the CDR3 is TGTGCCAGTGACAGGGGCCAGACCTACAATGAGCAGTTCTTC.

This clonotype was observed a few times. V is TRBV6-5 and J is TRBJ2-7, with a possible D match to TRBD2 (6 bases). The germline V gene encodes CDR1 MNHEY and CDR2 SVGAGI. There are 15 residues in the CDR3. V was shortened by 0 bases and J by 3 bases, with 12 bases between the two germline ends. The CDR3 region is CASSYSGGENYEQYF. As DNA, the CDR3 is TGTGCCAGCAGTTACTCAGGCGGGGAGAACTACGAGCAGTACTTC.

This clonotype came up a few times. The chain carries TRBV6-2 or TRBV6-3 and TRBJ1-2; D not certain. Trimming left V 4 bases short and J 5 bases short, with 8 bases between. The CDR3 has 12 amino acids. From germline, CDR1 is MNHEY and CDR2 SVGEGT. This chain's CDR3 is CASSSGLYGYTF. DNA of the CDR3: TGTGCCAGCAGTTCGGGGTTGTATGGCTACACCTTC.

This clonotype has more than one count but fewer than ten. CDR3: CASSSAVGQTDYEQYF. DNA of the CDR3: TGTGCCAGCAGCTCCGCAGTGGGCCAGACGGACTACGAGCAGTACTTC. The chain carries TRBV7-9 and TRBJ2-7; D is ambiguous. Germline values: CDR1 SEHNR, CDR2 FQNEAQ (reference sequence). Trimming stripped 4 bases from V and 3 bases from J, with 19 bases between. This CDR3 spans 16 amino acids.

The chain carries TRBV7-9 and TRBJ1-2; TRBD1 agrees at 7 bases. CDR1 is SEHNR and CDR2 is FQNEAQ in the germline V gene (reference sequence). The CDR3 extends over 14 amino acids. The V and J ends lost 2 bases and 4 bases, in that order; junction bases with no gene match: 4. CDR3 bases: TGTGCCAGCAGCTTATTATCAGGGGGCTATGGCTACACCTTC. Translation gives CASSLLSGGYGYTF.

This clonotype appeared many times. The chain joins TRBV20-1 to TRBJ2-7; D is ambiguous. This CDR3 has 13 amino acids. The germline V gene encodes CDR1 DFQATT and CDR2 SNEGSKA (reference sequence). V lost 6 bases and J lost 4, with 16 bases in between. The DNA for the CDR3 is TGCAGTGCGCCCGGCCCCGGCGCTTACGAGCAGTACTTC. Translation: CSAPGPGAYEQYF.

The CDR3 coding sequence is TGCAGTCCCCTCGACAGTCTCCAAGAGACCCAGTACTTC. Amino acid sequence: CSPLDSLQETQYF. The rearrangement links TRBV20-1 to TRBJ2-5; a possible D gene is TRBD1 (5 bases). This CDR3 has 13 residues. Trimming pared 8 bases from V and 1 base from J, leaving 14 bases between. Germline lookup yields CDR1 DFQATT and CDR2 SNEGSKA (reference sequence).

In this sample, this clonotype turned up a few times. This sequence joins TRBV28 and TRBJ2-4; weak D call: TRBD2 (6 bases). Germline lookup yields CDR1 MDHEN and CDR2 SYDVKM. CDR3 length: 11 amino acids. V lost 8 bases and J 6 bases, leaving 8 bases between the germline ends. This chain's CDR3 is CASGTRNIQYF. The DNA of the CDR3 is TGTGCCAGCGGGACTCGAAACATTCAGTACTTC.

This clonotype was counted many times. The chain combines TRBV6-5 with TRBJ1-1, with D possibly being TRBD1 (5 bases). CDR3 length equals 16 residues. Germline CDR1 reads MNHEY; CDR2 reads SVGAGI. With 8 bases removed from V and 2 bases from J, the gap between germline ends came to 21 bases. CDR3 in DNA: TGTGCCAGCGACAAAGGAGCACGGGGCCCTAACACTGAAGCTTTCTTT. This sequence encodes CASDKGARGPNTEAFF.

The V and J genes are TRBV12-3 or TRBV12-4 and TRBJ2-5; 8 bases map to TRBD1. This CDR3 is 14 amino acids long. After removal of 10 bases from V and 4 bases from J, the junction contained 11 bases not matched to a gene. CDR3 coding DNA: TGTGCCACACAATTCCAGGGGGCAGGAGAGACCCAGTACTTC. Translating it yields CATQFQGAGETQYF.